The source of this T cell receptor beta chain is a study of graft-versus-host responses after intestinal transplantation. Turning to the study itself: All recipients got anti-thymocyte globulin induction, then tacrolimus and steroids for approximately 3 years.

A remark on this clone: Its antigen is unidentified.

The method was immunoSEQ multiplex PCR; TCRdb's version includes in-frame clones alone and lacks a portion of them. Of about 120,000 clones in the sample, around 93% are singletons; the top ten hold more than 0.09%. Study-level findings and limits: GvH clones detected in recipient marrow included some appearing first in ileum or blood. Early HvG declines after transplant were associated with peak circulating GvH clone levels.

The CDR3 runs 12 residues. Deletions cut 4 bases from V and 4 bases from J, with 8 bases between. Germline loops: CDR1 MNHNS, CDR2 SASEGT. The sequence was collected from a human donor who received an intestinal transplant. Source: unstimulated CD4+ T cells sorted from spleen or lymph node cells, taken before intestinal transplant. V gene TRBV6-1 combines with J gene TRBJ2-7; D uncertain. The CDR3: CASSGSPYEQYF. The CDR3 DNA is TGTGCCAGCAGTGGTTCCCCTTACGAGCAGTACTTC.